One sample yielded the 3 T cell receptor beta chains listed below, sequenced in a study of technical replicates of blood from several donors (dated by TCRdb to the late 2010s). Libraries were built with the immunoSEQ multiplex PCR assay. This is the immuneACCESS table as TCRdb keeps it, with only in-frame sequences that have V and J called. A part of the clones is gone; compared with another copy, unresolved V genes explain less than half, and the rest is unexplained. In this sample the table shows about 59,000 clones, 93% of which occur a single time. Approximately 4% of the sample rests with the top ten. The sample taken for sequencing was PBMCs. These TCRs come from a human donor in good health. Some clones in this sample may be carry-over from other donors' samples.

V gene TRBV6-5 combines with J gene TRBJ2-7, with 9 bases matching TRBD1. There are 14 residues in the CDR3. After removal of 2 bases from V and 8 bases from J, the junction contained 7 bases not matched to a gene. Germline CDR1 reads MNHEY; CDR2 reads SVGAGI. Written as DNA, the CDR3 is TGTGCCAGCAGTTACGACAGGGGGAGAAGTAAGCAGTACTTC. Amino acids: CASSYDRGRSKQYF.

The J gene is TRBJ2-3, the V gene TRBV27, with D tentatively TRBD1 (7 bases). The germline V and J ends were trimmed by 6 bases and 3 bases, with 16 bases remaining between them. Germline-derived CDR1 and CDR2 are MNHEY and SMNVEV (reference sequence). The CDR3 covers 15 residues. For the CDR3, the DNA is TGTGCCAGCAGAGTCAGGGGGGATAGGACAGATACGCAGTATTTT. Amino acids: CASRVRGDRTDTQYF.

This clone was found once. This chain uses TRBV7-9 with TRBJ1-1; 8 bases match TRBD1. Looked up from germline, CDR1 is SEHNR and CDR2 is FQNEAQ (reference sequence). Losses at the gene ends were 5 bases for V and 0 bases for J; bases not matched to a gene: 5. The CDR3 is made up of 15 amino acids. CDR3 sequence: CASSLRQGLNTEAFF. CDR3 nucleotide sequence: TGTGCCAGCAGCCTGCGACAGGGGCTGAACACTGAAGCTTTCTTT.